This record covers a single T cell receptor (beta chain). This CDR3 region has 15 residues. Germline V lookup: CDR1 SGHDN, CDR2 FVKESK. V was cut by 5 bases and J by 2 bases, with 16 bases left in between. The sample is drawn from a study of cytomegalovirus exposure and HLA in healthy donors. Profiling relied on immunoSEQ multiplex PCR, and the TCRdb table lists in-frame clones only, not all of them. The table has hundreds of thousands of clones, roughly 89% seen once; the top ten hold approximately 0.86%. Sample: PBMCs. The rearrangement links TRBV14 to TRBJ2-7; a possible D gene is TRBD1 (6 bases). This TCR came from a woman aged 18-29 years in good health and CMV-seronegative. The CDR3 loop is CASSDLKQGAYEQYF. CDR3 nucleotides: TGTGCCAGCAGCGACCTAAAACAGGGAGCCTACGAGCAGTACTTC.